The TCR beta chain under discussion was sequenced for a study of identical twins. Whole-study findings and limits: Out-of-frame sharing of TCR alpha in monozygotic twins was underestimated by models. The study drew conclusions from cross-sectional statistical analysis, not from following the same donors.

About this clonotype: Its target is not known.

Each CDR3 protein gets one entry after TCRdb re-called the 5' RACE reads with MiXCR. The data hold 520,000 or so distinct CDR3 sequences, with about 20% observed a single time. The V end lost 1 base, the J end lost 5 bases, and 14 bases lay between the germline ends. The CDR3 consists of 15 residues. Germline V gene sequence: CDR1 SGHAT, CDR2 FQNNGV. This same sample was also taken into another study, of T cells expressing NK-cell markers. From that report: Among CD8+ T cells from more than five donors, dominant NKG2C+ clonotypes accounted for about 1.0-7.5%.

The V call is TRBV11-2, the J call TRBJ2-5; D ambiguous. The origin of this receptor is a woman between 18 and 29 years old in good health. The sample taken for sequencing was CD4+ T cells sorted from blood. CDR3 nucleotide sequence: TGTGCCAGCAGCTTAGTAGGCGATCCGGGTGAGACCCAGTACTTC. Translating gives CASSLVGDPGETQYF.